Reported below is one T cell receptor beta chain. Its antigen is undetermined. The sample originates from a study of Graves' ophthalmopathy and Graves' hyperthyroidism. TCR beta CDR3 regions were amplified from RNA transcripts. Amplification began with first-round RT-PCR using HTBI primers, then second-round multiplex PCR was performed. TCRdb reprocessed the multiplex PCR reads with MiXCR, giving one entry per CDR3 protein. The sample holds 40,000 to 50,000 distinct CDR3 sequences, around 50% seen once. CDR3 length: 16 residues. With V trimmed by 3 bases and J by 5 bases, 6 bases remained unmatched. Germline V lookup: CDR1 WSHSY, CDR2 SAAADI. Study-wide points: The model forecast ophthalmopathy progression, reaching over 70% sensitivity and less than 75% specificity.

The chain links TRBV10-2 to TRBJ2-7, with 14 bases lining up with TRBD2. Sequencing used peripheral blood. This TCR derives from an adult man with Graves' ophthalmopathy. CDR3 nucleotide sequence: TGCGCCAGCAGTGATTATGGGACTAGCGGGGGAGACGAGCAGTACGTC. Amino acids: CASSDYGTSGGDEQYV.